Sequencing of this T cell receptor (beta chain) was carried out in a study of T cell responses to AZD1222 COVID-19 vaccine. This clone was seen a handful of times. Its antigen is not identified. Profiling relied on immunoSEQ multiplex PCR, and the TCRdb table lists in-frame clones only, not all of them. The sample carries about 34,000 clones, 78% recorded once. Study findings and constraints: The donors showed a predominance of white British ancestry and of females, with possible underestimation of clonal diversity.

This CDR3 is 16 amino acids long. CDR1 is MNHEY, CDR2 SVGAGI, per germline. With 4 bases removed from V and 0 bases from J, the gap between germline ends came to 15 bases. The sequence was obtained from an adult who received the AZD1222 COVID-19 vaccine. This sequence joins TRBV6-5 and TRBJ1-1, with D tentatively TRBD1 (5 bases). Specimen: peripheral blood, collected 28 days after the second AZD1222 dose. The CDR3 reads CASSSLPGVMNTEAFF. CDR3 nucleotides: TGTGCCAGCAGTTCCCTCCCGGGGGTCATGAACACTGAAGCTTTCTTT.